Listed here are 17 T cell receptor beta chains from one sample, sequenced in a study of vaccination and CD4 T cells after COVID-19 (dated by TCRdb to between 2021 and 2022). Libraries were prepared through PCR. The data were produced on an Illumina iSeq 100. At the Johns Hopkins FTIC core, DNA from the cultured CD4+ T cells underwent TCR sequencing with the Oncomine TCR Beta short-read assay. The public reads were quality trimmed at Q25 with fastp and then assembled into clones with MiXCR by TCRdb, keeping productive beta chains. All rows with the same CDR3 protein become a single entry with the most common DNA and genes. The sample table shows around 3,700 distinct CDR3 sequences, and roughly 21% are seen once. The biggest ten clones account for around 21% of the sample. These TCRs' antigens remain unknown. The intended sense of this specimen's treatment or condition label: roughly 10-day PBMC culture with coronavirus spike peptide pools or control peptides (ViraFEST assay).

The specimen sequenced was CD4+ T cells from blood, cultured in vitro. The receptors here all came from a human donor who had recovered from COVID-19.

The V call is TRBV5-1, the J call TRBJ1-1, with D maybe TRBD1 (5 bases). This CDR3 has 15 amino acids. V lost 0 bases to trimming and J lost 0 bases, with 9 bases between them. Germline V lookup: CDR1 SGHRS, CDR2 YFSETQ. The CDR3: CASSLDRGLNTEAFF. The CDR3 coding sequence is TGCGCCAGCAGCTTGGACCGGGGGTTGAACACTGAAGCTTTCTTT.

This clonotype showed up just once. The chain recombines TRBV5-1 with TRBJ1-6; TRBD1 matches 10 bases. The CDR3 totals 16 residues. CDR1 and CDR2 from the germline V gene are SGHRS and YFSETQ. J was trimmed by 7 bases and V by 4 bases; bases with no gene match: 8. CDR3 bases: TGCGCCAGCAGCCCCTTCAAGGGACAGGGGAATTCACCCCTCCACTTT. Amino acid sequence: CASSPFKGQGNSPLHF. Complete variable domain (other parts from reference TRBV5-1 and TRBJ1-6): KAGVTQTPRYLIKTRGQQVTLSCSPISGHRSVSWYQQTPGQGLQFLFEYFSETQRNKGNFPGRFSGRQFSNSRSEMNVSTLELGDSALYLCASSPFKGQGNSPLHFGNGTRLTVT.

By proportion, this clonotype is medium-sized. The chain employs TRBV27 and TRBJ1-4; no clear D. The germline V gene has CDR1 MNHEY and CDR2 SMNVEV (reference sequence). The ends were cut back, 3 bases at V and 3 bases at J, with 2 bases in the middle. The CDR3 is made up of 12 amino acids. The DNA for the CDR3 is TGTGCCAGCAGTTTCCCTAATGAAAAACTGTTTTTT. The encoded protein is CASSFPNEKLFF.

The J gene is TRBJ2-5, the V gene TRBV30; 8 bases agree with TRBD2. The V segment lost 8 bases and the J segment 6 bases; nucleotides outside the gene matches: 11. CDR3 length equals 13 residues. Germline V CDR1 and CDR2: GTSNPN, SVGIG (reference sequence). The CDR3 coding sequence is TGTGCCGGGTCCCCGGGGGGGAAAAAGACCCAGTACTTC. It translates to CAGSPGGKKTQYF. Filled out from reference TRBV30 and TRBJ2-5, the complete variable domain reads SQTIHQWPATLVQPVGSPLSLECTVEGTSNPNLYWYRQAAGRGLQLLFYSVGIGQISSEVPQNLSASRPQDRQFILSSKKLLLSDSGFYLCAGSPGGKKTQYFGPGTRLLVL.

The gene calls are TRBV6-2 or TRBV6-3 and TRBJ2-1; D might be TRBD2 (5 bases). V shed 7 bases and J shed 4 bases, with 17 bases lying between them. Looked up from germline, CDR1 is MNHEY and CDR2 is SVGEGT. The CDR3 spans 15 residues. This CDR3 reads CASIRTLFGYNEQFF. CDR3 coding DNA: TGTGCCAGCATTAGGACTCTCTTCGGGTACAATGAGCAGTTCTTC.

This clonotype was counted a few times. CDR3 sequence (DNA): TGTGCCAGCAGCACCTCCGGGACGGTTAATGAAAAACTGTTTTTT. This gives the protein CASSTSGTVNEKLFF. The chain combines TRBV7-9 with TRBJ1-4; TRBD1 might be the D (5 bases). The CDR3 contains 15 residues. CDR1 is SEHNR and CDR2 is FQNEAQ in the germline V gene (reference sequence). Trimming took off 5 bases at V and 4 bases at J, with 14 bases between the two ends.

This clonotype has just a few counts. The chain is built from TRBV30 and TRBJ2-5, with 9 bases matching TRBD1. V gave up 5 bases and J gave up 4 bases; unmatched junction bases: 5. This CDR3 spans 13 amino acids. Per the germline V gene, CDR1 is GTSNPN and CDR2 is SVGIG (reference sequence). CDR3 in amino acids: CAWAPDRGETQYF. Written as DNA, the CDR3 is TGTGCCTGGGCCCCGGACAGGGGAGAGACCCAGTACTTC. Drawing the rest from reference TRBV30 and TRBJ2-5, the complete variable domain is SQTIHQWPATLVQPVGSPLSLECTVEGTSNPNLYWYRQAAGRGLQLLFYSVGIGQISSEVPQNLSASRPQDRQFILSSKKLLLSDSGFYLCAWAPDRGETQYFGPGTRLLVL.

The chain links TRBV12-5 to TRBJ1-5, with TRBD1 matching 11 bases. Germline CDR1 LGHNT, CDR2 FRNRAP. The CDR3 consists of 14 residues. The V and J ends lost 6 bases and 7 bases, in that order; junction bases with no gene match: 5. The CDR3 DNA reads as TGTGCTAGTGGCAGGACAGGGGGCGGGCAGCCCCAGCATTTT. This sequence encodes CASGRTGGGQPQHF.

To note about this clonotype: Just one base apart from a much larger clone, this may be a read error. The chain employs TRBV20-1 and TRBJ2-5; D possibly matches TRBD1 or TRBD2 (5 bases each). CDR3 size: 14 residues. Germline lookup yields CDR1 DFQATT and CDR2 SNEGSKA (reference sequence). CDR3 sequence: CSASPGRLEETRYF. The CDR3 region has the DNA TGCAGTGCTTCCCCGGGACGGTTAGAAGAGACCCGGTACTTC.

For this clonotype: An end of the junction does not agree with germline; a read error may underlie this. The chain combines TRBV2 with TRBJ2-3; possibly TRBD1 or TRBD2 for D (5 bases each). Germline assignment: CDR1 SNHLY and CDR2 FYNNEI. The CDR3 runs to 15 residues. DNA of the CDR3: TGTGCCAGCTCCCCCTGGGGGTCCCACACAGATGCGCAGTATTTT. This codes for CASSPWGSHTDAQYF.

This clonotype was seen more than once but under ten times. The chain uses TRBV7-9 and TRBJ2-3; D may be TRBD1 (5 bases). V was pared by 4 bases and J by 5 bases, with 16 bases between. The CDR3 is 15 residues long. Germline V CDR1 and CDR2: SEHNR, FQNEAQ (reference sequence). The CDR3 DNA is TGTGCCAGCAGCTCGATCGATGGACACGTAGATACGCAGTATTTT. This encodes CASSSIDGHVDTQYF.

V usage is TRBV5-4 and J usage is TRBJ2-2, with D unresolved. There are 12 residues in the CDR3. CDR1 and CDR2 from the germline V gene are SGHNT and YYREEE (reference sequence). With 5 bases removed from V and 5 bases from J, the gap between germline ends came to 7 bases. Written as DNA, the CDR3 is TGTGCCAGCAGTATCAGGACCGGGGAGCTGTTTTTT. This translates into CASSIRTGELFF.

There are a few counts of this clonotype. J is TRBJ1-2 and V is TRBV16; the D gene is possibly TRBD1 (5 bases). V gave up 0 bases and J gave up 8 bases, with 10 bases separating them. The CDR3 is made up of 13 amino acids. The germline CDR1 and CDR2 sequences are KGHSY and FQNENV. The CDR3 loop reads CASSQSRVEGYTF. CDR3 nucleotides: TGTGCCAGCAGCCAATCCAGGGTAGAAGGCTACACCTTC.

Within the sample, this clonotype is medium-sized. The CDR3 bases are TGTGCCACCAGCAGGGGAGAGGGAATAATGGGCTACACCTTC. It is translated as CATSRGEGIMGYTF. V gene TRBV15 combines with J gene TRBJ1-2, with D hard to call. V was trimmed by 3 bases and J by 8 bases, leaving 16 bases between them. CDR1 and CDR2 (germline): LNHNV, YYDKDF (reference sequence). This CDR3 is 14 amino acids long.

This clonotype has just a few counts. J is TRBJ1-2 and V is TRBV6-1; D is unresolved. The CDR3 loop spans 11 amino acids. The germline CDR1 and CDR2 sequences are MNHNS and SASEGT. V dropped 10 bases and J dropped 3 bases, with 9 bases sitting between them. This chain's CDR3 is CATKEDYGYTF. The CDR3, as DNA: TGTGCCACCAAGGAGGACTATGGCTACACCTTC.

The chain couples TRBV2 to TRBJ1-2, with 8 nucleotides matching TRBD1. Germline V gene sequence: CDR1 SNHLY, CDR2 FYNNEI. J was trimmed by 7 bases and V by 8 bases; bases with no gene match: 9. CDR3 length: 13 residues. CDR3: CASAPQGASGYTF. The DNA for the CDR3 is TGTGCCAGCGCCCCTCAGGGGGCCAGTGGCTACACCTTC. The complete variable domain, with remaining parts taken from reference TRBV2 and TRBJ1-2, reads EPEVTQTPSHQVTQMGQEVILRCVPISNHLYFYWYRQILGQKVEFLVSFYNNEISEKSEIFDDQFSVERPDGSNFTLKIRSTKLEDSAMYFCASAPQGASGYTFGSGTRLTVV.

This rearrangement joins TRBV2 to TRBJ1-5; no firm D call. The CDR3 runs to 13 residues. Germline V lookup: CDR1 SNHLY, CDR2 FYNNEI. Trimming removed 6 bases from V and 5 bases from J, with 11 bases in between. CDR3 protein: CASRGRIYQPQHF. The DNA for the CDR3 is TGTGCCAGCAGAGGCAGGATCTATCAGCCCCAGCATTTT.